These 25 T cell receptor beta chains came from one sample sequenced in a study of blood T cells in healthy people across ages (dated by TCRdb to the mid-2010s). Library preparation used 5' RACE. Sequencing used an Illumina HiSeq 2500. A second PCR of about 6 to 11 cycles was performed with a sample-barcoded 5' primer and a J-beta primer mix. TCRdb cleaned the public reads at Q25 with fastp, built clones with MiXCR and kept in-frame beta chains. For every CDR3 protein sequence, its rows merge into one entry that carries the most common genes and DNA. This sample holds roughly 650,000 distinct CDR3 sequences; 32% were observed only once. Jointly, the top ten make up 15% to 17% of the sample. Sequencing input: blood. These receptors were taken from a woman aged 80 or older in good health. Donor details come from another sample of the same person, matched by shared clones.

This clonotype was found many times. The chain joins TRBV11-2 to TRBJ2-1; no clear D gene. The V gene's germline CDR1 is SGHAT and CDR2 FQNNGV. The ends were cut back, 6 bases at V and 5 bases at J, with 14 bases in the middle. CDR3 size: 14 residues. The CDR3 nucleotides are TGTGCCAGCAGGTCCTCCGGACGGGACAATGAGCAGTTCTTC. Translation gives CASRSSGRDNEQFF.

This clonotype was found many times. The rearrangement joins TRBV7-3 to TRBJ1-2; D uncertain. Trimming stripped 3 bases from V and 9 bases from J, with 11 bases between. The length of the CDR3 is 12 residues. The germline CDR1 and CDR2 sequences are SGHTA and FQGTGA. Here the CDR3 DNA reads TGTGCCAGCAGCTTCGCGGGAGGCAGCTACACCTTC. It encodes CASSFAGGSYTF.

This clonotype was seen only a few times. CDR3: CASSLATQAPDTQYF. For the CDR3, the DNA is TGCGCCAGCAGCTTGGCCACTCAGGCGCCAGATACGCAGTATTTT. This chain links TRBV5-1 with TRBJ2-3; no reliable D call. CDR3 length: 15 amino acids. V was shortened by 0 bases and J by 4 bases, with 12 bases between the two germline ends. Germline CDR1 is SGHRS and CDR2 is YFSETQ.

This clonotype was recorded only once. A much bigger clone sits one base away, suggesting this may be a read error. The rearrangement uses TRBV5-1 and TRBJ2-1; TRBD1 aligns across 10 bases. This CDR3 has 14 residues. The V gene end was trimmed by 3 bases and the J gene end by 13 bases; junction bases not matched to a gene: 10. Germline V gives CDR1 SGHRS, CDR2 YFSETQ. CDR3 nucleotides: TGCGCCAGCAGCTGGACAGGGGGAGGAGAGACCCAGTTCTTC. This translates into CASSWTGGGETQFF.

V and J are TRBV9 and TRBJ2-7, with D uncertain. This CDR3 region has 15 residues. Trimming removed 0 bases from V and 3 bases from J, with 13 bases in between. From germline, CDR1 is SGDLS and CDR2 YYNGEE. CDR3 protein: CASSVGADPLYEQYF. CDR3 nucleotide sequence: TGTGCCAGCAGCGTAGGGGCAGACCCCCTCTACGAGCAGTACTTC.

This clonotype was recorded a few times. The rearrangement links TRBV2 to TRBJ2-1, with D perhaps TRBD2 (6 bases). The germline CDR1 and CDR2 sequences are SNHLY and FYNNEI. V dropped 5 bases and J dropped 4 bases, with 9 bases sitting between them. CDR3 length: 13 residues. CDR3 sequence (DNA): TGTGCCAGCAGTCAGGACTATTACAATGAGCAGTTCTTC. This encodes CASSQDYYNEQFF.

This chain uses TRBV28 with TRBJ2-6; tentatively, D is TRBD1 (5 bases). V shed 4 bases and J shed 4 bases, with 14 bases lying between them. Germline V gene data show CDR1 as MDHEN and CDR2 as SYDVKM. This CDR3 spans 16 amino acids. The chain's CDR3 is CASSWAGPLGANVLTF. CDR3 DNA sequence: TGTGCCAGCAGTTGGGCAGGGCCTTTGGGGGCCAACGTCCTGACTTTC. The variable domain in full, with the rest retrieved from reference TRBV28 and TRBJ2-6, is DVKVTQSSRYLVKRTGEKVFLECVQDMDHENMFWYRQDPGLGLRLIYFSYDVKMKEKGDIPEGYSVSREKKERFSLILESASTNQTSMYLCASSWAGPLGANVLTFGAGSRLTVL.

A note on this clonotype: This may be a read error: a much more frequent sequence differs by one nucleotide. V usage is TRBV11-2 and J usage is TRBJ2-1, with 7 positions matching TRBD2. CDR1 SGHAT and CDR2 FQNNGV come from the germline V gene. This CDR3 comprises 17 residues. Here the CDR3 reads CVSSLIGGGSSYNEQFF. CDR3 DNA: TGTGTCAGCAGCTTAATCGGCGGGGGTAGCTCCTACAATGAGCAGTTCTTC.

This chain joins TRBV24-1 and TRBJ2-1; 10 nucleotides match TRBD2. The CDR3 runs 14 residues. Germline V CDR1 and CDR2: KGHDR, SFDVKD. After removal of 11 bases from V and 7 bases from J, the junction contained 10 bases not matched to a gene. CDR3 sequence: CAIERGGLGNEQFF. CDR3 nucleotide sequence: TGTGCCATCGAGCGGGGGGGCCTTGGAAATGAGCAGTTCTTC.

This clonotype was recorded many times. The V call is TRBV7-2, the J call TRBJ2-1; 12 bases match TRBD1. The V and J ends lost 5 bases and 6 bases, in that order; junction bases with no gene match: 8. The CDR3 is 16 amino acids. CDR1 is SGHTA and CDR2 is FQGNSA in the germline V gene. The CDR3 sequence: CASSLRPGQGANEQFF. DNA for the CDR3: TGTGCCAGCAGCCTCAGGCCGGGACAGGGGGCCAATGAGCAGTTCTTC. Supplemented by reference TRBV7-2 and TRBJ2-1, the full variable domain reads GAGVSQSPSNKVTEKGKDVELRCDPISGHTALYWYRQSLGQGLEFLIYFQGNSAPDKSGLPSDRFSAERTGGSVSTLTIQRTQQEDSAVYLCASSLRPGQGANEQFFGPGTRLTVL.

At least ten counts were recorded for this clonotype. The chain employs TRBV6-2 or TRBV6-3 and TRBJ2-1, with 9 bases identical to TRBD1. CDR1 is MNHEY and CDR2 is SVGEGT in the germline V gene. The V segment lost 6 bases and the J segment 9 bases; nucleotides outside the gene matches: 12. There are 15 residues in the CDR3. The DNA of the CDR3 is TGTGCCAGCAGCCCTGACAGGGGGGCCTACCGTGAGCAGTTCTTC. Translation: CASSPDRGAYREQFF.

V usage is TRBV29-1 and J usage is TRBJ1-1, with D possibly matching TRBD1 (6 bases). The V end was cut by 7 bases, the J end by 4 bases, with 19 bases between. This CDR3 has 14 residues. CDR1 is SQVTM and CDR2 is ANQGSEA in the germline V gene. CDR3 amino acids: CSGDTAQGSTEAFF. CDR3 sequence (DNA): TGCAGCGGGGACACCGCCCAGGGGAGCACTGAAGCTTTCTTT.

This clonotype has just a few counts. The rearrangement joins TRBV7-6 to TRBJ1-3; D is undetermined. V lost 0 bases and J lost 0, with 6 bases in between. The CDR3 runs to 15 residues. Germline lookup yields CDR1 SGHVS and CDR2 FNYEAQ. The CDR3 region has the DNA TGTGCCAGCAGCTTAGCCCCCAGCTCTGGAAACACCATATATTTT. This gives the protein CASSLAPSSGNTIYF.

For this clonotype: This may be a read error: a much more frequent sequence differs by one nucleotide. This chain's CDR3 is CASSARLAREDTQYF. CDR3 bases: TGTGCCAGCAGCGCCCGACTAGCGCGGGAAGATACGCAGTATTTT. This chain links TRBV9 with TRBJ2-3; 8 nucleotides agree with TRBD2. The CDR3 has 15 residues. Trimming at V came to 3 bases and at J to 5 bases, leaving 8 bases not matched to a gene. The germline V gene encodes CDR1 SGDLS and CDR2 YYNGEE.

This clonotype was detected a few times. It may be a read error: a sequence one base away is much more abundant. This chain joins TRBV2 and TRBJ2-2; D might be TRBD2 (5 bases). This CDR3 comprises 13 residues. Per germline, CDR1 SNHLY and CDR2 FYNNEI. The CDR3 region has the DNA TGTGCCAGCAGTGAATCGGCCGCCGGGGAGCGGTTTTTT. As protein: CASSESAAGERFF.

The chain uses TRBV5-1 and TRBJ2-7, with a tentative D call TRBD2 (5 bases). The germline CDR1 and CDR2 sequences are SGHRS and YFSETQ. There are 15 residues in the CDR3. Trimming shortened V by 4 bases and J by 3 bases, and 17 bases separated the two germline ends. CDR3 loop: CASSRGSGMGYEQYF. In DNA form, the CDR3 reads TGCGCCAGCAGCCGCGGTTCGGGGATGGGCTACGAGCAGTACTTC. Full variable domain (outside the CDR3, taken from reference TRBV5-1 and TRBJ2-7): KAGVTQTPRYLIKTRGQQVTLSCSPISGHRSVSWYQQTPGQGLQFLFEYFSETQRNKGNFPGRFSGRQFSNSRSEMNVSTLELGDSALYLCASSRGSGMGYEQYFGPGTRLTVT.

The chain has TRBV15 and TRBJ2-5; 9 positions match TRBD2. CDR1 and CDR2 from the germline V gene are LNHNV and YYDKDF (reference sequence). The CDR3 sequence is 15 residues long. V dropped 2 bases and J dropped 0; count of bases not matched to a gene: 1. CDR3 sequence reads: CATSRRTSDQETQYF. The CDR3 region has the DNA TGTGCCACCAGCAGAAGGACTAGCGACCAAGAGACCCAGTACTTC.

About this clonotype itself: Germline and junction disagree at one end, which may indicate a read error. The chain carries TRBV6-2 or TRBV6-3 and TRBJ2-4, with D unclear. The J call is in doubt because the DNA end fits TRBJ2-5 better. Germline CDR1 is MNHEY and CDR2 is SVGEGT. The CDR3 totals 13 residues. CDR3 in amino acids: CVSSYHPRETQYF. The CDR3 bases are TGTGTCAGCAGTTATCATCCCAGGGAGACCCAGTACTTC.

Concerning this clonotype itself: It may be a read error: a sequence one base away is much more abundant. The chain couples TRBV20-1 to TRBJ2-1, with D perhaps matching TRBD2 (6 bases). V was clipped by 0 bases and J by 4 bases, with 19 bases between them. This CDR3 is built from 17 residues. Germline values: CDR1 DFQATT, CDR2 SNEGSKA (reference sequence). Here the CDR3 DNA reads TGCAGTGCTAGAGATGGACGGACTGGCGGGGAGTACAATGAGCAGTTCTTC. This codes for CSARDGRTGGEYNEQFF.

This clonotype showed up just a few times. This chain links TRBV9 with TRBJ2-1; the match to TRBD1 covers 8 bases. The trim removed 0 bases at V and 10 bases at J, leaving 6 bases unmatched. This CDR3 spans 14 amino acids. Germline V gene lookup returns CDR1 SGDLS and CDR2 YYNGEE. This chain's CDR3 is CASSVAGGPYEQFF. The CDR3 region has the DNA TGTGCCAGCAGCGTAGCAGGGGGCCCCTACGAGCAGTTCTTC.

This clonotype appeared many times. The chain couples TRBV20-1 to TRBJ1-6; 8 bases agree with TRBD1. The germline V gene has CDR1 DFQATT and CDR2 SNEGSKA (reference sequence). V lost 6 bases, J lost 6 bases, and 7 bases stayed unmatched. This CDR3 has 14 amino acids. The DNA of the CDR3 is TGCAGTGCCCTTGGGCAGGGGGCTAATTCACCCCTCCACTTT. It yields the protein CSALGQGANSPLHF.

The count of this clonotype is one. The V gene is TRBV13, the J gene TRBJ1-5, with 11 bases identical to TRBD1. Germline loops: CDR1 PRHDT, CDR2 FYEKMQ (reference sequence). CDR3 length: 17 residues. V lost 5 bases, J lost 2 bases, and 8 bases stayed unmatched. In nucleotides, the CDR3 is TGTGCCAGCAGCAAAGGGACAGGGGGAGGCGGCAATCAGCCCCAGCATTTT. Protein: CASSKGTGGGGNQPQHF.

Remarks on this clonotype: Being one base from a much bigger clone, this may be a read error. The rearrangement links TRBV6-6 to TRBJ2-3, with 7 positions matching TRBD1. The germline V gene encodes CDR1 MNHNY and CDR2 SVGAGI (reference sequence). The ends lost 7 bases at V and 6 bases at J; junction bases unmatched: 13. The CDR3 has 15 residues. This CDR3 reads CASTSRQGWSDTQYF. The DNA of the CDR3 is TGTGCCAGCACTAGCAGACAGGGCTGGTCCGATACGCAGTATTTT.

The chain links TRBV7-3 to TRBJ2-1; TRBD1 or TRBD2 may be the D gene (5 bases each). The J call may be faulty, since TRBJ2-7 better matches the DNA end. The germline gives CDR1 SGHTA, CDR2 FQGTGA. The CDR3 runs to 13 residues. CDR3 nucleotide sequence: TGTGCCAGCAGTCGGGACCCGTACAATGAGCAGTACTTC. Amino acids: CASSRDPYNEQYF.

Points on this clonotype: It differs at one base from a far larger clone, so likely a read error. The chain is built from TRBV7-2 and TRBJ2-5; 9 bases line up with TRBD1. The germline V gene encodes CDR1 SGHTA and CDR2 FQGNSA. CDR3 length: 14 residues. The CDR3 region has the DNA TGTGCCAGCAGCCCTACAGGGGGCCAAGAGGCCCAGTACTTC. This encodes CASSPTGGQEAQYF. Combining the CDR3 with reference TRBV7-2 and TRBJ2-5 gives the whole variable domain GAGVSQSPSNKVTEKGKDVELRCDPISGHTALYWYRQSLGQGLEFLIYFQGNSAPDKSGLPSDRFSAERTGGSVSTLTIQRTQQEDSAVYLCASSPTGGQEAQYFGPGTRLLVL.